Listed below are T cell receptor beta chains from one sample, sequenced in a study of post-analysis software for immune sequencing data. TCRdb re-called the PCR reads through MiXCR, storing one row per CDR3 protein. The data show fewer than 600,000 distinct CDR3 sequences, with under 55% seen just once and around 10% held by the top ten. Sequencing was done on a sample of blood. These receptors came from a girl aged 10-17 years with multiple sclerosis. CDR3s include the opening cysteine and the closing phenylalanine or tryptophan. Fields, in order: D gene, J gene, clone size, V gene, CDR3 DNA, CDR3 protein. D genes are given only for firm matches. Clone size is stated in some rows and not others, as once, few, many or a class when expanded.

D gene: NA; J gene: TRBJ2-1; clone size: few; V gene: TRBV5-1; CDR3 DNA: TGCGCCAGCGTAAGGGACTCGACCTACAATGAGCAGTTCTTC; CDR3 protein: CASVRDSTYNEQFF
D gene: NA; J gene: TRBJ2-1; clone size: few; V gene: TRBV20-1; CDR3 DNA: TGCAGTGCTAGCCGGGACTTGCCGGGTGAGCAGTTCTTC; CDR3 protein: CSASRDLPGEQFF
D gene: NA; J gene: TRBJ1-2; clone size: NA; V gene: TRBV7-2; CDR3 DNA: TGTGCCAGCAGCTTAGCGGGTTTGGACTATGGCTACACCTTC; CDR3 protein: CASSLAGLDYGYTF
D gene: NA; J gene: TRBJ2-5; clone size: once; V gene: TRBV7-2; CDR3 DNA: TGTGCCAGCAGCTTAGTTTGGGACAAGGAGGAGACCCAGTACTTC; CDR3 protein: CASSLVWDKEETQYF
D gene: TRBD2; J gene: TRBJ2-5; clone size: NA; V gene: TRBV20-1; CDR3 DNA: TGCAGTCCCCAAGGGGCGGGACTACAAGAGACCCAGTACTTC; CDR3 protein: CSPQGAGLQETQYF
D gene: NA; J gene: TRBJ2-7; clone size: NA; V gene: TRBV14; CDR3 DNA: TGTGCCAGCAGCCAAGGACTGGGGGACGAGCAGTACTTC; CDR3 protein: CASSQGLGDEQYF
D gene: TRBD2; J gene: TRBJ2-1; clone size: NA; V gene: TRBV6-2/TRBV6-3; CDR3 DNA: TGTGCCAGCAGTTACGGGGGTATGGGCGGGAGGCATGAGCAGTTCTTC; CDR3 protein: CASSYGGMGGRHEQFF
D gene: TRBD1; J gene: TRBJ2-7; clone size: NA; V gene: TRBV7-9; CDR3 DNA: TGTGCCAGCAGCTTAGTTGTAACAGGGGGCACCTACGAGCAGTACTTC; CDR3 protein: CASSLVVTGGTYEQYF
D gene: NA; J gene: TRBJ2-1; clone size: NA; V gene: TRBV2; CDR3 DNA: TGTGCCAGCGGCACGGGACCCGAGCAGTTCTTC; CDR3 protein: CASGTGPEQFF
D gene: NA; J gene: TRBJ2-1; clone size: few; V gene: TRBV24-1; CDR3 DNA: TGTGCCACCAGTGATTTCAGACCCCAGGCGGATGAGCAGTTCTTC; CDR3 protein: CATSDFRPQADEQFF
D gene: TRBD2; J gene: TRBJ2-1; clone size: NA; V gene: TRBV7-8; CDR3 DNA: TGTGCCAGCAGCTTATGGAGCGGGGGGCTAGCGGGAGCAAGGAATGAGCAGTTCTTC; CDR3 protein: CASSLWSGGLAGARNEQFF
D gene: NA; J gene: TRBJ2-7; clone size: few; V gene: TRBV5-1; CDR3 DNA: TGCGCCAGCAGCTTACTTCCAGGTCGTCCCTACGAGCAGTACTTC; CDR3 protein: CASSLLPGRPYEQYF
D gene: NA; J gene: TRBJ2-7; clone size: NA; V gene: TRBV5-1; CDR3 DNA: TGCGCCAGCAGCTTTGAGCCAACGGGCGGGCAGTACTTC; CDR3 protein: CASSFEPTGGQYF
D gene: NA; J gene: TRBJ2-1; clone size: once; V gene: TRBV7-2; CDR3 DNA: TGTGCCAGCAGCTTAGCTAGCTACGGTGAGCAGTTCTTC; CDR3 protein: CASSLASYGEQFF
D gene: NA; J gene: TRBJ2-5; clone size: few; V gene: TRBV28; CDR3 DNA: TGTGCCAGCAGTGGGGACCCACAAGAGACCCAGTACTTC; CDR3 protein: CASSGDPQETQYF
D gene: TRBD1; J gene: TRBJ1-5; clone size: few; V gene: TRBV20-1; CDR3 DNA: TGCAGTGCCGAGTCGACAGGGGTGAATCAGCCCCAGCATTTT; CDR3 protein: CSAESTGVNQPQHF
D gene: NA; J gene: TRBJ2-3; clone size: NA; V gene: TRBV7-9; CDR3 DNA: TGTGCCAGCACGATGGGGAGCGGCATCACAGATACGCAGTATTTT; CDR3 protein: CASTMGSGITDTQYF
D gene: NA; J gene: TRBJ2-1; clone size: NA; V gene: TRBV20-1; CDR3 DNA: TGCAGTGCTCTAGCGACAGGGTATCCCAATGAGCAGTTCTTC; CDR3 protein: CSALATGYPNEQFF
D gene: TRBD2; J gene: TRBJ2-7; clone size: NA; V gene: TRBV11-2; CDR3 DNA: TGTGCCAGCAGCTCACTCCATAGCGGGCCCAACTCCTACGAGCAGTACTTC; CDR3 protein: CASSSLHSGPNSYEQYF
D gene: NA; J gene: TRBJ2-1; clone size: few; V gene: TRBV7-9; CDR3 DNA: TGTGCCAGCAGCTCGGGGATTCCCGGGACGGTGCAGTTCTTC; CDR3 protein: CASSSGIPGTVQFF
D gene: NA; J gene: TRBJ1-1; clone size: NA; V gene: TRBV12-3/TRBV12-4; CDR3 DNA: TGTGTCAGCAGTCTCCAAATAAACACTGAAGCTTTCTTT; CDR3 protein: CVSSLQINTEAFF
D gene: TRBD2; J gene: TRBJ2-1; clone size: NA; V gene: TRBV12-3/TRBV12-4; CDR3 DNA: TGTGCCAGCAGCCTCACTAGCGGGACTTACGATGAGCAGTTCTTC; CDR3 protein: CASSLTSGTYDEQFF
D gene: TRBD2; J gene: TRBJ2-1; clone size: once; V gene: TRBV3-1; CDR3 DNA: TGTGCCAGCAGCCAAGACATAGGGTGGGAACCGACTAGCGGGAGTACCTATGAGCAGTTCTTC; CDR3 protein: CASSQDIGWEPTSGSTYEQFF